This TCR beta chain was profiled in a study of regulatory T cells in long-lasting Graves disease (dated by TCRdb to the early 2020s). Study-level background: Patients with newly diagnosed Graves' disease had been on antithyroid drugs for under 3 months. Persistent Graves' disease patients were compared with newly diagnosed Graves' disease patients by peripheral blood TCR sequencing and RNA sequencing. A total of around 35 samples underwent TCR sequencing, from about 13 patients with persistent Graves' disease and 20 patients with newly diagnosed Graves' disease. The study was conducted in China and was registered as a clinical trial. General conclusions and limits of the study: More public clonotypes were shared among persistent patients (roughly 2,700) than among newly diagnosed patients (over 900). The authors acknowledged the small sample size as a limitation that may reduce accuracy. Compared with newly diagnosed patients, persistent Graves' disease patients had lower TCR Shannon entropy and fewer highly expanded clones, which suggests clonal expansion. Preferential use of TRBV28, TRBJ1-2 and TRBJ2-5 was observed in persistent disease, whereas TRBV20-1 and TRBJ2-1 were favored in newly diagnosed disease. Because the primary lesion, thyroid tissue, could not be accessed, the study looked at peripheral blood alone. Sequencing and analysis were restricted to the TCR beta chain.

The time point tag for this specimen amounts to: newly diagnosed GD, antithyroid drugs for less than 3 months. For both TCR sequencing and RNA sequencing, RNA was extracted from PBMCs in TRIzol. The diagnosis of Graves' disease was made according to American Thyroid Association guidelines. Patients for the study were recruited at an endocrinology department in Xi'an, China. Each patient gave 9 to 10 milliliters of peripheral blood, collected in an EDTA anticoagulant tube. Ficoll Paque Plus density gradient separation was used to isolate PBMCs, and no further T cell sorting was done. An Agilent 2100 Bioanalyzer and agarose gel were used to check RNA quality, and a NanoDrop 2000 was used to measure RNA concentration. CDR1 KGHSH and CDR2 LQKENI are derived from the germline V gene. Deletion took 0 bases off V and 1 base off J, with a span of 7 bases between the germline ends. The CDR3 covers 15 residues, taking in both the cysteine and the phenylalanine. Only the CDR3 DNA stays, 45 bases, in frame from base 1.

The library relied on multiplex PCR. Sequenced using an Illumina HiSeq 4000. iRepertoire HTBI primers and Arm-PCR amplification of CDR3 regions were used to construct TCR beta libraries. Gel purification was performed on PCR products prior to sequencing. The study's own analysis went as follows. A total of 62 TRBV and some 15 TRBJ segments were identified across samples and were used for gene usage analysis of CDR3 amino acid clonotypes. COPE and FqMerger were used to merge the filtered high-quality paired reads into contigs. Contigs were aligned with BLAST to IMGT TRBV, TRBD and TRBJ reference genes, and CDR3 was defined per IMGT. Clonotypes above 0.1% frequency were classified as highly expanded clones. Shannon entropy was used to measure repertoire diversity, and the Gini coefficient was used to measure V-J evenness. A clonotype found in more than one individual was treated as public. In-frame beta chains were kept once TCRdb had trimmed the public reads at Q25 with fastp and called clones with MiXCR. Entries that share a CDR3 protein sequence are merged under the most common genes and DNA. TCRdb's processing, not the authors', yielded these V and J calls. Recorded for this sample are 360,000 or so distinct CDR3 sequences; 16% of them occurred a single time. Less than 35% of the sample is taken by the ten largest.

This clonotype was observed many times. Its cognate antigen has yet to be identified. One base away there is no much larger clone; base qualities are not given. Separately, the same data were catalogued under a study of T cells in Graves' hyperthyroidism and ophthalmopathy. Per that second paper: Stable Graves' hyperthyroidism was defined as no progression to ophthalmopathy during 18 months of follow-up. Hyperthyroidism patients were newly diagnosed, with disease duration under 2 months, and aged 18 to 65 years. Patients with uncontrolled infections, other autoimmune diseases, pregnancy or lactation were excluded. Diagnoses were based on clinical symptoms, serum thyroxine and TRAb, thyroid ultrasound and orbital computed tomography. The TCR CDR3 was subjected to a first round of RT-PCR using the HTBI primer set and the Qiagen OneStep RT-PCR kit. Most expanded thyroid clonotypes (frequency above 0.001) were also detected in blood, a finding suggesting that blood repertoires may reflect thyroid immune responses. Ophthalmopathy was separated from stable hyperthyroidism by a 13 V-J signature model, with approximately 86% sensitivity and 81% to 82% specificity obtained in cross-validation and 80%/75% obtained in testing. In validation, progression to ophthalmopathy was predicted by the model with 70.59% sensitivity and 72% to 85% specificity, a median of 6.5 months before onset. To identify distinguishing TCR V-J signatures, a discovery cohort of some 100 patients was used, comprising 43 with Graves' ophthalmopathy and roughly 60 with stable Graves' hyperthyroidism. An independent validation cohort of 18 to 20 hyperthyroidism patients and 17 patients who later progressed to ophthalmopathy tested prospective prediction of ophthalmopathy. The roughly 90 discovery patients were divided at random into training and test sets in a 7:3 ratio. In addition, the study compared T-cell repertoires in thyroid tissue and in blood from five or six Graves' hyperthyroidism patients. After blood sampling, hyperthyroidism patients were treated with methimazole at a starting dose of 30 mg daily, and ophthalmopathy patients were treated with high-dose intravenous methylprednisolone. A second multiplex PCR round built the libraries, followed by size selection and purification. The libraries were sequenced on an Illumina HiSeq2000 using paired-end 100 bp reads. SOAPnuke was used to process the raw data, with reads discarded if the reads contained adapters or uncalled bases, had a mean Phred below 15, or lacked an exact constant-primer or identifier match. COPE v1.2.5 was used to merge high-quality paired reads, and clonotypes were defined as unique nucleotide sequences. MiTCR v1.1 was used to align clonotypes to the IMGT TRBV, TRBD and TRBJ reference segments. Analysis was restricted to V-J combinations with a frequency above 0.0001, which covered 99% to 99.2% of repertoires. The TCS score was defined as the ratio of F50 (clonal expansion) to E x V (chaos), calculated using BLOSUM62-based TCRdist between CDR3 peptides within each V-J. Welch's t-statistics and random forest reduced fewer than 550 V-J features to roughly 13, which were used in a naive Bayes classifier (R e1071). Sample size was not statistically predetermined, and investigators were not blinded to group allocation. According to the paper, TCR Vbeta CDR3 sequencing was carried out on roughly 130 peripheral blood samples, which came from under 50 ophthalmopathy, some 73 hyperthyroidism and approximately 17 progressor patients.

The rearranged chain carries TRBV18 and TRBJ2-1; the D gene cannot be resolved reliably. The receptor's source is a man aged 35 to 55 with Graves disease. Donor details come from another sample of the same person, matched by shared clones. The source material was peripheral blood mononuclear cells (PBMCs), sampled at new diagnosis, from a patient treated with antithyroid drugs. The CDR3 protein: CASSPPSQSYNEQFF. The bases are TGTGCCAGCTCACCACCGAGTCAATCCTACAATGAGCAGTTCTTC. The reference TRBV18 and TRBJ2-1 proteins fill in what lies around the CDR3, so the full variable domain reads NAGVMQNPRHLVRRRGQEARLRCSPMKGHSHVYWYRQLPEEGLKFMVYLQKENIIDESGMPKERFSAEFPKEGPSILRIQQVVRGDSAAYFCASSPPSQSYNEQFFGPGTRLTVL.